A single sample is the source of the 20 T cell receptor beta chains below, sequenced in a study of blood T cell repertoires in COVID-19. The table came from immunoSEQ multiplex PCR; TCRdb's copy has only in-frame clones and leaves some out. The sample comprises 170,000 or so clones, 87% of which are singletons, and 0.85% to 0.95% rests with the top ten. Input material: peripheral blood. These receptor sequences come from a woman aged 18-29 years who had recovered from COVID-19.

The V call is TRBV7-9, the J call TRBJ1-5; D is unclear. The CDR3 totals 12 residues. The ends were cut back, 3 bases at V and 6 bases at J, with 6 bases in the middle. Looked up from germline, CDR1 is SEHNR and CDR2 is FQNEAQ (reference sequence). The CDR3 spells CASSLVGQPQHF. In DNA, the CDR3 is TGTGCCAGCAGCTTGGTCGGTCAGCCCCAGCATTTT.

The J gene is TRBJ1-3, the V gene TRBV5-1; D perhaps matches TRBD1 (6 bases). This CDR3 comprises 17 residues. Germline CDR1 and CDR2: SGHRS and YFSETQ. V shed 4 bases and J shed 0 bases, with 17 bases lying between them. In nucleotides, the CDR3 is TGCGCCAGCAGCGTTGGGGGCGCTCAACTCTCTGGAAACACCATATATTTT. Protein: CASSVGGAQLSGNTIYF.

This chain connects TRBV23-1 to TRBJ2-2; 8 positions match TRBD1. TRBV23-1 is treated as an ORF (open reading frame) with a function not yet certain. The CDR3 has 12 residues. With 10 bases clipped from V and 4 bases from J, the junction kept 2 bases outside the gene matches. The CDR3, as DNA: TGCGCCAACGACAGGGGCACCGGGGAGCTGTTTTTT. Its protein product is CANDRGTGELFF.

The V gene is TRBV21-1, the J gene TRBJ2-5; the table gives TRBD2 as D, unverified against the DNA. TRBV21-1 is an annotated pseudogene. The CDR3 spans 12 residues. CDR3 region: CASPGGLETQYF. DNA of the CDR3: TGTGCCAGCCCGGGGGGGCTTGAGACCCAGTACTTC.

The genes are TRBV14 and TRBJ1-3, with 7 bases matching TRBD1. The trim removed 4 bases at V and 0 bases at J, leaving 3 bases unmatched. The CDR3 consists of 15 residues. Germline V gene data show CDR1 as SGHDN and CDR2 as FVKESK. The CDR3, as DNA: TGTGCCAGCAGCCTGGGACAGAGCTCTGGAAACACCATATATTTT. Its translation: CASSLGQSSGNTIYF. The full variable domain, its missing parts supplied by reference TRBV14 and TRBJ1-3, is EAGVTQFPSHSVIEKGQTVTLRCDPISGHDNLYWYRRVMGKEIKFLLHFVKESKQDESGMPNNRFLAERTGGTYSTLKVQPAELEDSGVYFCASSLGQSSGNTIYFGEGSWLTVV.

This clone was detected once. The gene calls are TRBV19 and TRBJ1-3; tentatively, D is TRBD1 (5 bases). CDR1 and CDR2 (germline): LNHDA, SQIVND (reference sequence). The CDR3 sequence is 15 residues long. Trimming removed 6 bases from V and 1 base from J, with 13 bases in between. CDR3 sequence: CASREGTSSGNTIYF. CDR3 DNA sequence: TGTGCCAGTAGAGAGGGGACTTCTTCTGGAAACACCATATATTTT.

This clone has only a few counts. The chain joins TRBV27 to TRBJ2-2, with D maybe TRBD1 (6 bases). Germline CDR1 MNHEY, CDR2 SMNVEV (reference sequence). Trimming left V 5 bases short and J 5 bases short, with 12 bases between. The CDR3 runs to 14 residues. DNA for the CDR3: TGTGCCAGCAGTGGTAACAGGGTGACCGGGGAGCTGTTTTTT. Translating gives CASSGNRVTGELFF.

The chain couples TRBV24-1 to TRBJ1-2; D possibly corresponds to TRBD1 (5 bases). V was clipped by 5 bases and J by 5 bases, with 11 bases between them. This CDR3 contains 13 residues. The germline V gene has CDR1 KGHDR and CDR2 SFDVKD. CDR3 residues: CATSVGDWYGYTF. DNA for the CDR3: TGTGCCACCAGTGTGGGGGACTGGTATGGCTACACCTTC.

The chain couples TRBV19 to TRBJ1-2; 7 bases align to TRBD1. V was clipped by 5 bases and J by 0 bases; unmatched bases: 12. Germline CDR1 reads LNHDA; CDR2 reads SQIVND (reference sequence). The CDR3 is made up of 17 amino acids. DNA of the CDR3: TGTGCCAGTAGTGTCACCGGGACAGTTCTCACTAACTATGGCTACACCTTC. This sequence encodes CASSVTGTVLTNYGYTF.

The chain couples TRBV6-4 to TRBJ2-3, with 7 nucleotides matching TRBD1. Trimming removed 4 bases from V and 4 bases from J; junction bases left unmatched: 5. Germline V gene sequence: CDR1 MRHNA, CDR2 SNTAGT. This CDR3 is 14 amino acids long. For the CDR3, the DNA is TGTGCCAGCAGTGGACAGGGTGGTTCAGATACGCAGTATTTT. Amino acids: CASSGQGGSDTQYF.

The chain combines TRBV7-2 with TRBJ1-2; 7 bases agree with TRBD1. Germline CDR1 SGHTA, CDR2 FQGNSA. V dropped 5 bases and J dropped 4; count of bases not matched to a gene: 4. The length of the CDR3 is 13 residues. This CDR3 is CASSTGQFYGYTF. As DNA, the CDR3 is TGTGCCAGCAGCACGGGACAGTTCTATGGCTACACCTTC.

Written as DNA, the CDR3 is TGCGCCAGCAGCCACACCACAGGGAAGGCAAGGGACACTGAAGCTTTCTTT. It yields the protein CASSHTTGKARDTEAFF. The V gene is TRBV4-1, the J gene TRBJ1-1; D may be TRBD1 (6 bases). This CDR3 comprises 17 residues. With 3 bases removed from V and 3 bases from J, the gap between germline ends came to 20 bases. Germline CDR1 is MGHRA and CDR2 is YSYEKL.

J is TRBJ2-3 and V is TRBV14; 10 bases agree with TRBD1. Per germline, CDR1 SGHDN and CDR2 FVKESK. The CDR3 covers 17 residues. V trimming: 0 bases; J trimming: 2 bases; junction bases outside the gene matches: 5. As DNA, the CDR3 is TGTGCCAGCAGCCAAGACCCGGGACAGGGGAACACAGATACGCAGTATTTT. This translates into CASSQDPGQGNTDTQYF.

Here the CDR3 DNA reads TGCGCCAGCTCCCGGGACAGGGGGTCTAGCACAGATACGCAGTATTTT. Its protein product is CASSRDRGSSTDTQYF. This chain joins TRBV5-1 and TRBJ2-3; TRBD1 matches 11 bases. Germline CDR1 is SGHRS and CDR2 is YFSETQ. V lost 7 bases to trimming and J lost 0 bases; unmatched junction nucleotides: 7. CDR3 length: 16 amino acids.

DNA for the CDR3: TGCGCCAGCAGCCGGTCCGGGGGGGACGTTGAGACCCAGTACTTC. As protein: CASSRSGGDVETQYF. This rearrangement joins TRBV5-1 to TRBJ2-5; 8 positions agree with TRBD2. The junction had 10 bases not matched to a gene; V was cut back by 4 bases and J by 5 bases. The germline CDR1 and CDR2 sequences are SGHRS and YFSETQ. The CDR3 runs to 15 residues.

V is TRBV5-4 and J is TRBJ2-5, with D possibly TRBD2 on 6 matching bases. The CDR3 contains 14 residues. Germline V gives CDR1 SGHNT, CDR2 YYREEE (reference sequence). V was shortened by 1 base and J by 5 bases, with 12 bases between the two germline ends. The CDR3 here is CASSLWSGDETQYF. Here the CDR3 DNA reads TGTGCCAGCAGCTTGTGGTCGGGAGACGAGACCCAGTACTTC.

The V gene is TRBV6-5, the J gene TRBJ2-2, with 7 bases identical to TRBD1. V shed 11 bases and J 6 bases; nucleotides not matched to a gene: 15. The germline gives CDR1 MNHEY, CDR2 SVGAGI. The CDR3 loop spans 15 amino acids. The CDR3 region has the DNA TGTGCCGCGTGTAGAGGCGTAGGGGGCGCCGGGGAGCTGTTTTTT. Amino acids: CAACRGVGGAGELFF.

The chain uses TRBV5-1 and TRBJ1-1; the D gene is possibly TRBD1 (5 bases). The CDR3 consists of 15 residues. Trimming took off 0 bases at V and 1 base at J, with 10 bases between the two ends. The germline V gene has CDR1 SGHRS and CDR2 YFSETQ. The CDR3 nucleotides are TGCGCCAGCAGCTTGGATCTGGGGCCGAACACTGAAGCTTTCTTT. This translates into CASSLDLGPNTEAFF.

This chain uses TRBV4-2 with TRBJ1-2, with 7 positions matching TRBD1. J gave up 6 bases and V 0 bases, and 13 bases lay outside the gene matches. The CDR3 runs 17 residues. Germline CDR1 is LGHNA and CDR2 is YNFKEQ. The CDR3 coding sequence is TGTGCCAGCAGCCAAGATTTCGAGGAAGACAGGGTTCATGGCTACACCTTC. It translates to CASSQDFEEDRVHGYTF.

The rearrangement uses TRBV19 and TRBJ2-2, with 7 positions matching TRBD2. CDR1 is LNHDA, CDR2 SQIVND, per germline (reference sequence). CDR3 length: 14 amino acids. Trimming removed 9 bases from V and 1 base from J; junction bases left unmatched: 5. This CDR3 reads CASRLAKNTGELFF. Here the CDR3 DNA reads TGTGCCAGCAGACTAGCCAAGAACACCGGGGAGCTGTTTTTT.